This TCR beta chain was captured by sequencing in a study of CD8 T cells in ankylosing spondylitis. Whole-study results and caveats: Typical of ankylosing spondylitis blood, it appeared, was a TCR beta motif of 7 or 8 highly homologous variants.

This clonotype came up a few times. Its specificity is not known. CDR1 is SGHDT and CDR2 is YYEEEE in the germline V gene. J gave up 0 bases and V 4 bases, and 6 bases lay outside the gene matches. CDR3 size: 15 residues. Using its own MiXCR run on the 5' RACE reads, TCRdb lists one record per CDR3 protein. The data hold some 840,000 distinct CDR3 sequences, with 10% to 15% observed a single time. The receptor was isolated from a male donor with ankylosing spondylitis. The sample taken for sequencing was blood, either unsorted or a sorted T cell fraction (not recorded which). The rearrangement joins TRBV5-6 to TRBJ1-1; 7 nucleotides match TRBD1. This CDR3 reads CASSQGQIMNTEAFF. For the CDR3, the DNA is TGTGCCAGCAGCCAGGGACAGATAATGAACACTGAAGCTTTCTTT.